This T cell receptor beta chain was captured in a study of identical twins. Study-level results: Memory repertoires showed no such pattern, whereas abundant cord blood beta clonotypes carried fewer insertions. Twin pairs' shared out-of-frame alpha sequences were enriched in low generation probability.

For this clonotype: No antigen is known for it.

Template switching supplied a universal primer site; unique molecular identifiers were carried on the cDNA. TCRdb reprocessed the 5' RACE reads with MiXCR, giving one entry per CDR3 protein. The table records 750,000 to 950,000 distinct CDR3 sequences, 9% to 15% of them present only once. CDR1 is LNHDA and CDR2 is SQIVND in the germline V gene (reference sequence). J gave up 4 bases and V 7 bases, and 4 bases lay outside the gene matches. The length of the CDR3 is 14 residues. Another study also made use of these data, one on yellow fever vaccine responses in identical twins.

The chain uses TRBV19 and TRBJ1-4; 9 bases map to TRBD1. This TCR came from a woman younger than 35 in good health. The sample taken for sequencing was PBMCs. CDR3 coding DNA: TGTGCCAGTAAAAGGACAGGGGTTAATGAAAAACTGTTTTTT. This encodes CASKRTGVNEKLFF.